These 4 T cell receptor beta chains were sequenced from one sample in a study of PD-1 blockade in classical Hodgkin lymphoma. Following autologous stem cell transplantation, relapse occurred in every patient, and exposure to brentuximab vedotin varied. The data were produced by immunoSEQ multiplex PCR, yet TCRdb's version contains in-frame clones alone and is incomplete. The sample carries just over 60,000 clones, 88% recorded once. The sequencing used peripheral blood mononuclear cells (PBMCs), collected at baseline. The source of these receptors is a human donor with classical Hodgkin lymphoma.

The chain is built from TRBV6-1 and TRBJ1-1; 8 bases map to TRBD1. V shed 6 bases, J shed 1 base, and the junction held 4 bases outside the gene matches. The CDR3 contains 14 residues. Germline V lookup: CDR1 MNHNS, CDR2 SASEGT. CDR3 protein: CASRQGQANTEAFF. The CDR3 DNA sequence: TGTGCCAGCAGACAGGGACAGGCGAACACTGAAGCTTTCTTT.

The genes are TRBV19 and TRBJ2-7; 7 bases match TRBD1. The CDR3 extends over 16 amino acids. Germline V gene data show CDR1 as LNHDA and CDR2 as SQIVND (reference sequence). V dropped 3 bases and J dropped 5; count of bases not matched to a gene: 13. CDR3 amino acids: CASSILGVDREHEQYF. CDR3 in DNA: TGTGCCAGTAGTATCCTGGGGGTCGACAGGGAACACGAGCAGTACTTC.

This clone was counted a single time. The chain links TRBV6-5 to TRBJ1-3; possibly TRBD1 for D (5 bases). Germline V CDR1 and CDR2: MNHEY, SVGAGI. The germline V and J ends were trimmed by 4 bases and 4 bases, with 11 bases remaining between them. This CDR3 spans 14 amino acids. The CDR3, as DNA: TGTGCCAGCAGTTCAGGGAGAGGCGGAAACACCATATATTTT. This encodes CASSSGRGGNTIYF.

This clone was counted only a few times. Distinct nucleotide sequences in the sample also encode this CDR3. The rearrangement joins TRBV5-6 to TRBJ2-2, with D perhaps matching TRBD2 (6 bases). Germline V gene lookup returns CDR1 SGHDT and CDR2 YYEEEE. This CDR3 contains 14 residues. V dropped 5 bases and J dropped 7 bases, with 15 bases sitting between them. The CDR3 sequence: CASRMRGDGGELFF. CDR3 bases: TGTGCCAGCAGAATGCGGGGAGACGGCGGGGAGCTGTTTTTT.